The 15 T cell receptor beta chains given below trace back to one sample, sequenced in a study of CD8 T cells in Susac syndrome. Reverse transcription of about 0.5 to 1 ug RNA used random hexamers. TCRdb called the immunoSEQ multiplex PCR reads again in MiXCR, with one record for every CDR3 protein. This table has approximately 200,000 distinct CDR3 sequences, roughly 94% appearing once. Source material: CD4+ T cells from PBMCs. Receptors originate from a human donor with multiple sclerosis.

The chain carries TRBV15 and TRBJ2-3, with D perhaps matching TRBD1 (6 bases). The germline CDR1 and CDR2 sequences are LNHNV and YYDKDF (reference sequence). Between the trimmed V and J ends, which lost 2 bases and 6 bases, there was a span of 12 bases. The CDR3 contains 14 residues. The CDR3 region has the DNA TGTGCCACCAGCAGAACAGGGAGTCCGGATACGCAGTATTTT. Encoded protein: CATSRTGSPDTQYF.

The chain employs TRBV20-1 and TRBJ2-1; tentatively, D is TRBD2 (6 bases). Germline lookup yields CDR1 DFQATT and CDR2 SNEGSKA (reference sequence). The ends were cut back, 3 bases at V and 0 bases at J, with 9 bases in the middle. The CDR3 is 14 amino acids. Written as DNA, the CDR3 is TGCAGTGCTAGCGGGGGTAACTCCTACAATGAGCAGTTCTTC. Amino acids: CSASGGNSYNEQFF.

This chain links TRBV6-5 with TRBJ2-1, with TRBD1 matching over 10 bases. The CDR3 covers 13 residues. Germline CDR1 is MNHEY and CDR2 is SVGAGI. The V and J ends lost 6 bases and 8 bases, in that order; junction bases with no gene match: 4. CDR3 bases: TGTGCCAGCAGAGGGACAGGGGCGGATGAGCAGTTCTTC. This codes for CASRGTGADEQFF.

V is TRBV3-1 and J is TRBJ1-2, with D uncertain. Between the trimmed V and J ends, which lost 4 bases and 3 bases, there was a span of 12 bases. The CDR3 covers 14 residues. CDR1 and CDR2 from the germline V gene are LGHDT and YNNKEL (reference sequence). The CDR3 bases are TGTGCCAGCAGCCTTGGATCGGGAGACTATGGCTACACCTTC. Translating it yields CASSLGSGDYGYTF.

The sample holds one count of this clonotype. This rearrangement joins TRBV5-1 to TRBJ1-5, with TRBD1 matching over 7 bases. CDR1 and CDR2 (germline): SGHRS, YFSETQ. V gave up 3 bases and J gave up 5 bases; unmatched junction bases: 5. The CDR3 totals 14 residues. The CDR3 spells CASSSGQADQPQHF. The CDR3 DNA follows: TGCGCCAGCAGCTCTGGACAGGCTGATCAGCCCCAGCATTTT.

This chain uses TRBV13 with TRBJ1-2; D not resolved. The V end was cut by 7 bases, the J end by 4 bases, with 19 bases between. The CDR3 loop spans 15 amino acids. Germline CDR1 and CDR2: PRHDT and FYEKMQ (reference sequence). The chain's CDR3 is CASTHPSGRFYGYTF. CDR3 sequence (DNA): TGTGCCAGCACCCACCCTAGTGGGCGCTTCTATGGCTACACCTTC.

This sequence joins TRBV7-3 and TRBJ2-3, with 11 bases identical to TRBD2. The J segment lost 4 bases and the V segment lost 2 bases, leaving 5 bases of the junction unmatched. The CDR3 has 16 amino acids. Germline loops: CDR1 SGHTA, CDR2 FQGTGA. CDR3 DNA sequence: TGTGCCAGCAGCTTAGTTACTAGCGGGGGACCAGATACGCAGTATTTT. Protein: CASSLVTSGGPDTQYF.

The chain carries TRBV19 and TRBJ1-2; D call uncertain. Deletions cut 5 bases from V and 3 bases from J, with 7 bases between. The CDR3 extends over 12 amino acids. The germline gives CDR1 LNHDA, CDR2 SQIVND (reference sequence). Here the CDR3 reads CASSESYYGYTF. CDR3 nucleotides: TGTGCCAGTAGTGAGTCGTACTATGGCTACACCTTC.

J is TRBJ2-1 and V is TRBV5-4, with 7 bases lining up with TRBD1. J was trimmed by 8 bases and V by 4 bases; bases with no gene match: 9. Germline values: CDR1 SGHNT, CDR2 YYREEE (reference sequence). The CDR3 contains 14 residues. CDR3 loop: CASSPPDRFDEQFF. CDR3 sequence (DNA): TGTGCCAGCAGCCCCCCGGACAGGTTCGATGAGCAGTTCTTC.

DNA of the CDR3: TGTGCCAGCAGTTACATCGCTAGCGGGGACAAAGAGACCCAGTACTTC. Translated: CASSYIASGDKETQYF. The chain joins TRBV6-5 to TRBJ2-5; TRBD2 matches at 9 bases. With V trimmed by 2 bases and J by 3 bases, 7 bases remained unmatched. CDR1 is MNHEY, CDR2 SVGAGI, per germline. The CDR3 runs 16 residues.

The V and J genes are TRBV20-1 and TRBJ1-1; TRBD1 might be the D (5 bases). The CDR3 runs 15 residues. Germline CDR1 and CDR2: DFQATT and SNEGSKA (reference sequence). V was cut by 5 bases and J by 6 bases, with 22 bases left in between. The CDR3: CSARKAGLGSAEAFF. CDR3 nucleotide sequence: TGCAGTGCTCGCAAAGCGGGACTGGGGAGCGCTGAAGCTTTCTTT.

This clonotype has more than one count but fewer than ten. The V and J genes are TRBV30 and TRBJ1-2; no clear D. Germline V lookup: CDR1 GTSNPN, CDR2 SVGIG (reference sequence). This CDR3 comprises 11 residues. V was pared by 2 bases and J by 8 bases, with 9 bases between. CDR3 sequence reads: CAWSSMLGYTF. DNA of the CDR3: TGTGCCTGGAGTTCAATGCTGGGCTACACCTTC.

The rearrangement links TRBV2 to TRBJ2-1, with 7 bases lining up with TRBD2. The CDR3 loop spans 14 amino acids. The V segment lost 6 bases and the J segment 4 bases; nucleotides outside the gene matches: 6. The germline V gene encodes CDR1 SNHLY and CDR2 FYNNEI. CDR3 protein: CASRPAGLYNEQFF. Written as DNA, the CDR3 is TGTGCCAGCAGGCCAGCGGGACTTTACAATGAGCAGTTCTTC.

The chain has TRBV29-1 and TRBJ2-1; 8 bases are a match to TRBD2. Trimming removed 0 bases from V and 7 bases from J; junction bases left unmatched: 5. Germline V gene data show CDR1 as SQVTM and CDR2 as ANQGSEA. The CDR3 is 14 residues long. The CDR3 loop reads CSVEDLTGGNEQFF. In DNA, the CDR3 is TGCAGCGTTGAAGATCTCACGGGGGGGAATGAGCAGTTCTTC.

This rearrangement joins TRBV4-2 to TRBJ2-3; TRBD1 is a possible D gene (5 bases). V shed 1 base and J shed 6 bases, with 8 bases lying between them. The CDR3 covers 13 residues. The germline CDR1 and CDR2 sequences are LGHNA and YNFKEQ. The CDR3 region has the DNA TGTGCCAGCAGCCAAGGTCAGGGTGATACGCAGTATTTT. It is translated as CASSQGQGDTQYF.